The rows below give T cell receptor beta chains drawn from one sample of a study of blood T cell repertoires in COVID-19. The protocol was immunoSEQ multiplex PCR, while the TCRdb copy is restricted to in-frame clones and leaves out a portion. The sample contains 130,000 to 150,000 clones, roughly 90% of which appear only once. The sequencing sample was made of peripheral blood. These receptors were taken from a man over 45 with active or convalescent COVID-19. Each CDR3 is given with its conserved first and last residue. The D gene is left open where the match is weak. Only part of the rows carry a size: once, few, many, or a class if the clone is expanded.

19	TRBD2	-	TRBV7-2	TRBJ2-6	TGTGCCAGCAGCTTAAAGGGACTAGCGGGAGGCTCTGGGGCCAACGTCCTGACTTTC	CASSLKGLAGGSGANVLTF
15	-	-	TRBV9	TRBJ2-7	TGTGCCAGCAGCGCGGGAGCGCTCCTCTCCTACGAGCAGTACTTC	CASSAGALLSYEQYF
14	TRBD1	-	TRBV7-2	TRBJ1-1	TGTGCCAGCAGTTACAGGGGGAGTAACACTGAAGCTTTCTTT	CASSYRGSNTEAFF
14	-	-	TRBV25-1	TRBJ2-5	TGTGCCAGCAGTGTTGGGGGCGCCCAAGAGACCCAGTACTTC	CASSVGGAQETQYF
15	-	-	TRBV29-1	TRBJ1-2	TGCAGCGTTGATCAGGAGGGGTTGGGCTTATATGGCTACACCTTC	CSVDQEGLGLYGYTF
14	-	-	TRBV13	TRBJ2-2	TGTGCCAGCCGGGGGTATTCGAACACCGGGGAGCTGTTTTTT	CASRGYSNTGELFF
13	TRBD1	-	TRBV28	TRBJ1-6	TGTGCCAGCAGTCGACAGGGAGGCTCACCCCTCCACTTT	CASSRQGGSPLHF
16	-	-	TRBV5-1	TRBJ2-1	TGCGCCAGCAGCTTGGCTGCGGGACCCTCTGGCAATGAGCAGTTCTTC	CASSLAAGPSGNEQFF
17	TRBD2	-	TRBV28	TRBJ2-7	TGTGCCAGCAGTTTATGGACTAGCGGGAGAACTGCCTACGAGCAGTACTTC	CASSLWTSGRTAYEQYF
17	TRBD2	-	TRBV5-1	TRBJ2-3	TGCGCCAGCAGCTTGTCCCTAGCGGGAGAAGTAACAGATACGCAGTATTTT	CASSLSLAGEVTDTQYF
15	-	-	TRBV28	TRBJ1-3	TGTGCCAGCATCCTGACACCCCCCTCTGGAAACACCATATATTTT	CASILTPPSGNTIYF
13	-	-	TRBV28	TRBJ1-1	TGTGCCAGCAGTCAAGACAGGTCCCTGGGAGCTTTCTTT	CASSQDRSLGAFF
17	TRBD2	-	TRBV24-1	TRBJ2-2	TGTGCCACCAGTGATAACCGACTAGCGGGACTCACCGGGGAGCTGTTTTTT	CATSDNRLAGLTGELFF
15	TRBD2	-	TRBV11-3	TRBJ2-1	TGTGCCAGCAGCTTAGATAGCGGGAGGGCTAATGAGCAGTTCTTC	CASSLDSGRANEQFF
14	TRBD1	once	TRBV7-9	TRBJ1-5	TGTGCCAGCAGCTCCAGGGGGCCCAATCAGCCCCAGCATTTT	CASSSRGPNQPQHF
11	-	-	TRBV20-1	TRBJ2-1	TGCAGTGCTAGAGGAGGATACGAGCAGTTCTTC	CSARGGYEQFF
13	-	-	TRBV5-1	TRBJ1-4	TGCGCCAGCAGCTTGGGGGGAGGCGAAAAACTGTTTTTT	CASSLGGGEKLFF
15	TRBD2	-	TRBV6-5	TRBJ2-1	TGTGCCAGCAGTCCCCGGACTAGCGCCTACAATGAGCAGTTCTTC	CASSPRTSAYNEQFF
14	-	-	TRBV30	TRBJ1-4	TGTGCCTGGAGTGGGCCGGGAGCCCTTGAAAAACTGTTTTTT	CAWSGPGALEKLFF
15	TRBD2	-	TRBV3-1/TRBV3-2	TRBJ2-3	TGTGCCAGCAGCCAAGACCAGCGGGAGCGAGATACGCAGTATTTT	CASSQDQRERDTQYF
14	-	-	TRBV28	TRBJ1-1	TGTGCCAGCACCTGGGGGGGGGCGAGGACTGAAGCTTTCTTT	CASTWGGARTEAFF
15	-	-	TRBV5-4	TRBJ2-7	TGTGCCAGCAGCCCCCAGGCCCCTGTCGCTAACGAGCAGTACTTC	CASSPQAPVANEQYF
17	TRBD2	-	TRBV3-1/TRBV3-2	TRBJ2-1	TGTGCCAGCAGCCTCGGTGGACTAGCGGGGGGACACAATGAGCAGTTCTTC	CASSLGGLAGGHNEQFF
19	TRBD2	-	TRBV5-6	TRBJ2-7	TGTGCCAGCAGCGGTTCACCGGGACTAGCGGGAGTCGGGACCTACGAGCAGTACTTC	CASSGSPGLAGVGTYEQYF
15	-	-	TRBV18	TRBJ1-1	TGTGCCAGCTCACCACCGGGTTACAGGAACACTGAAGCTTTCTTT	CASSPPGYRNTEAFF
13	TRBD1	-	TRBV6-1	TRBJ2-5	TGTGCCAGCAGTGAAGAGGGGGCAGAGACCCAGTACTTC	CASSEEGAETQYF
13	TRBD1	-	TRBV6-6	TRBJ2-7	TGTGCCAGCAGTAGGGACAGGACATACGAGCAGTACTTC	CASSRDRTYEQYF
14	TRBD1	few	TRBV19	TRBJ1-2	TGTGCCAGTACAAGACAGGGGAAGAACTATGGCTACACCTTC	CASTRQGKNYGYTF
15	-	-	TRBV6-5	TRBJ1-2	TGTGCCAGCAGTTACTCGAAGGGGGATGGCTATGGCTACACCTTC	CASSYSKGDGYGYTF
18	TRBD2	-	TRBV4-2	TRBJ2-3	TGTGCCAGCAGCCAGGCGAGGGGACTAGCGGGAGGCACAGATACGCAGTATTTT	CASSQARGLAGGTDTQYF
14	TRBD2	-	TRBV3-1/TRBV3-2	TRBJ2-7	TGTGCCAGCAGCTTGACTAGCCCCCGGTACGAGCAGTACTTC	CASSLTSPRYEQYF
16	TRBD2	-	TRBV7-9	TRBJ2-1	TGTGCCAGCAGCTTAGAGAGGACTAGTAAGGTCAATGAGCAGTTCTTC	CASSLERTSKVNEQFF